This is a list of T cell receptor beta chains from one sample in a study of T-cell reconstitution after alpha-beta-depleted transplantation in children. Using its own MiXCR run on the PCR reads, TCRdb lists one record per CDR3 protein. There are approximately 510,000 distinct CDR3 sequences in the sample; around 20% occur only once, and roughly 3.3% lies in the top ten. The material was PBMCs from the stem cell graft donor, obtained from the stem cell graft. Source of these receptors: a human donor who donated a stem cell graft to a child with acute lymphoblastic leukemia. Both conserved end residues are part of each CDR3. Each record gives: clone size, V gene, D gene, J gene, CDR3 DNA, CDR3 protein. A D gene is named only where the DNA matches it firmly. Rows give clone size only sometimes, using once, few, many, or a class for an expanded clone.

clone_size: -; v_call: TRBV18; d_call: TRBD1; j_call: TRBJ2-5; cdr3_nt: TGTGCCAGCTCCGTGACAGGGGGCCGGGAGACCCAGTACTTC; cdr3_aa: CASSVTGGRETQYF
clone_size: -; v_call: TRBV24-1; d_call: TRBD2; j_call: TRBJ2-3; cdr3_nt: TGTGCCACCAGTGATGACGTAGCGGGAGGCGATACGCAGTATTTT; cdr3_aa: CATSDDVAGGDTQYF
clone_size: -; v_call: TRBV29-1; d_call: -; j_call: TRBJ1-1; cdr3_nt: TGCAGCGTCTCGGTGCGAGGGGAAGCTTTCTTT; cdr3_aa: CSVSVRGEAFF
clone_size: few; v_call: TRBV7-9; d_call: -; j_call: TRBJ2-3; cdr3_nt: TGTGCCAGCAGATCCCCATATGGAGATACGCAGTATTTT; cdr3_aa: CASRSPYGDTQYF
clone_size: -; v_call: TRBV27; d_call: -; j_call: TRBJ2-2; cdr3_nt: TGTGCCAGCAGTCCAGGGGTAAACACCGGGGAGCTGTTTTTT; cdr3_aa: CASSPGVNTGELFF
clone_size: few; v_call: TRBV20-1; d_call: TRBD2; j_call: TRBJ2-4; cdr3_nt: TGCAGTGCCCCCTCCGGGACTAGCGGGATGAACATTCAGTACTTC; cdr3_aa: CSAPSGTSGMNIQYF
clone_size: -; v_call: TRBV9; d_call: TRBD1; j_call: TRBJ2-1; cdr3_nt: TGTGCCAGCAGCGGTGCGTCAGGGGGCACCTACAATGAGCAGTTCTTC; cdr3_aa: CASSGASGGTYNEQFF
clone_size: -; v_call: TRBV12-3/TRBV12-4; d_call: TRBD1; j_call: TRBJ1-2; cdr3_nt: TGTGCCAGCAGTAATCCGCAGGGGGGGGGAAACTATGGCTACACCTTC; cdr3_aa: CASSNPQGGGNYGYTF
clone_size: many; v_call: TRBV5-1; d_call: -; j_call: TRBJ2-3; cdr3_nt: TGCGCCAGCAGTTTAGGGGATTTTTCCACAGATACGCAGTATTTT; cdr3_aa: CASSLGDFSTDTQYF
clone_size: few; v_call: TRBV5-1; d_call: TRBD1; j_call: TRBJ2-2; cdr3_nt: TGCGCCAGCAGCTTGGAGACAGGGGAAACCGGGGAGCTGTTTTTT; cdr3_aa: CASSLETGETGELFF
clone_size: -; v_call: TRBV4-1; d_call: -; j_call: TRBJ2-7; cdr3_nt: TGCGCCAGCAGCCAGGGAGCCCGCTACGAGCAGTACTTC; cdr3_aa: CASSQGARYEQYF
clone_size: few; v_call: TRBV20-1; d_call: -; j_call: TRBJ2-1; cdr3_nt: TGCAGTCTAGTCCACGGCGGCGTTCTTGAGCAGTTCTTC; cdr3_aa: CSLVHGGVLEQFF
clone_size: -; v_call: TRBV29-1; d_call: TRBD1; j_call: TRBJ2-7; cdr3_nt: TGCAGCGTTCAGGGGGACGGCTCCTACGAGCAGTACTTC; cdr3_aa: CSVQGDGSYEQYF
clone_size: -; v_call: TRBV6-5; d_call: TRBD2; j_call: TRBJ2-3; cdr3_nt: TGTGCCAGCAGTTACTCGGGACTAGGGACAGATACGCAGTATTTT; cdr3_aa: CASSYSGLGTDTQYF
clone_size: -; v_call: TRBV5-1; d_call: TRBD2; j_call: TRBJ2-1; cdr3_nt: TGCGCCAGCAGCTTAAAGCGGGGGTCCTACAATGAGCAGTTCTTC; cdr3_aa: CASSLKRGSYNEQFF
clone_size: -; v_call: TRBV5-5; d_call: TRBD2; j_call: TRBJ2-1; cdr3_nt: TGTGCCAGCAGCTTGGTAACTCTAGCGGGAGTCAATGAGCAGTTCTTC; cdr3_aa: CASSLVTLAGVNEQFF
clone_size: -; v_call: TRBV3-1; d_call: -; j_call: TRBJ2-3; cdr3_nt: TGTGCCAGCAGCCAAGTTAGCGATCCAGATACGCAGTATTTT; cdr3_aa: CASSQVSDPDTQYF
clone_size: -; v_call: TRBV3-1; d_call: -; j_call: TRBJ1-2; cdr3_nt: TGTGCCAGCAGCCCGGTAGGGGTGGAGGGCAGCTATGGCTACACCTTC; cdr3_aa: CASSPVGVEGSYGYTF
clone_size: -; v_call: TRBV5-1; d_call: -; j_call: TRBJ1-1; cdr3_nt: TGCGCCAGCAGCGACGGGACCTCAGAAGCTTTCTTT; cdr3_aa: CASSDGTSEAFF
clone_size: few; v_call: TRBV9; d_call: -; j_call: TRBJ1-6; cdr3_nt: TGTGCCAGCAGCATTGCCCCAGGGGCGGCTAATTCACCCCTCCACTTT; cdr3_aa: CASSIAPGAANSPLHF
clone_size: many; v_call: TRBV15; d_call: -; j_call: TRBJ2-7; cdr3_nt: TGTGCCACCAGCAGAGATCGAACAGGGCACGACGAGCAGTACTTC; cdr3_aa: CATSRDRTGHDEQYF
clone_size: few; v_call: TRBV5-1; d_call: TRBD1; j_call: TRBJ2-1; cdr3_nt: TGCGCCAGCAGCCCAGGCGGGACAGGCACCTACAATGAGCAGTTCTTC; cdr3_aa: CASSPGGTGTYNEQFF